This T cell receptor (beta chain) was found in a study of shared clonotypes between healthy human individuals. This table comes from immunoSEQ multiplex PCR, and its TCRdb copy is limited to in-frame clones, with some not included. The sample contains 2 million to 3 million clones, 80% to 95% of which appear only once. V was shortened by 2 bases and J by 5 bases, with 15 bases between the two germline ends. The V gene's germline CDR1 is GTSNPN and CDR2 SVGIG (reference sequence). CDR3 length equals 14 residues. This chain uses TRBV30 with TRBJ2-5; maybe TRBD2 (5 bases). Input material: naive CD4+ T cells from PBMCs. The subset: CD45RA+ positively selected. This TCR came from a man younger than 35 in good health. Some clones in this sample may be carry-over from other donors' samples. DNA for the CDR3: TGTGCCTGGAGTAAGCGCCCCCGGAGGGAGACCCAGTACTTC. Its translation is CAWSKRPRRETQYF. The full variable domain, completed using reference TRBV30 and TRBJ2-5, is SQTIHQWPATLVQPVGSPLSLECTVEGTSNPNLYWYRQAAGRGLQLLFYSVGIGQISSEVPQNLSASRPQDRQFILSSKKLLLSDSGFYLCAWSKRPRRETQYFGPGTRLLVL.